A selection of T cell receptor beta chains follows, all from one sample in a study of shared clonotypes between healthy human individuals. Libraries were prepared by immunoSEQ multiplex PCR; TCRdb keeps only in-frame clonotypes and omits some of them. The sample holds over a million clones; 70% to 80% are singletons and the top ten take under 0.65%. Sequencing was performed on memory CD4+ T cells from PBMCs. These receptors were collected from a man in his late teens or twenties in good health. Some clones in this sample may be carry-over from other donors' samples. CDR3s include the opening cysteine and the closing phenylalanine or tryptophan. The D gene is left open where the match is weak. Only some rows state a clone size, as once, few, many or a class for expanded clones.

d_gene	abundance	v_gene	j_gene	CDR3aa	CDR3nt
TRBD2	-	TRBV6-4	TRBJ2-5	CASSDSNGDGGETQYF	TGTGCCAGCAGTGACTCGAACGGGGACGGGGGGGAGACCCAGTACTTC
-	-	TRBV28	TRBJ1-5	CASTLSRGLQPQHF	TGTGCCAGCACCCTTAGTAGGGGCCTTCAGCCCCAGCATTTT
-	-	TRBV10-2	TRBJ1-2	CASSDYQNYGYTF	TGCGCCAGCAGTGATTACCAGAACTATGGCTACACCTTC
-	-	TRBV29-1	TRBJ2-3	CSVVSRTDTQYF	TGCAGCGTTGTTAGCAGAACAGATACGCAGTATTTT
-	-	TRBV7-9	TRBJ1-2	CASSLGVGRTTPNYGYTF	TGTGCCAGCAGCTTAGGCGTAGGCAGAACGACTCCTAACTATGGCTACACCTTC
-	-	TRBV6-6	TRBJ1-3	CASSYESTGNTIYF	TGTGCCAGCAGTTACGAGTCAACTGGAAACACCATATATTTT
-	-	TRBV7-2	TRBJ2-5	CASSLGPGEETQYF	TGTGCCAGCAGTTTGGGCCCAGGGGAGGAGACCCAGTACTTC
TRBD1	-	TRBV29-1	TRBJ2-7	CSVQDRELSYEQYF	TGCAGCGTACAAGACAGGGAGCTATCATACGAGCAGTACTTC
-	-	TRBV29-1	TRBJ2-1	CSVGQTYNEQFF	TGCAGCGTAGGACAGACCTACAATGAGCAGTTCTTC
TRBD2	-	TRBV7-8	TRBJ2-5	CASSLRVAGEQETQYF	TGTGCCAGCAGCTTACGGGTAGCGGGGGAGCAAGAGACCCAGTACTTC
-	-	TRBV5-1	TRBJ1-2	CASSFPREGGGYTF	TGCGCCAGCAGCTTTCCCCGGGAGGGCGGTGGCTACACCTTC
-	-	TRBV7-9	TRBJ2-5	CASSPGRTSLETQYF	TGTGCCAGCAGCCCGGGACGTACCTCATTGGAGACCCAGTACTTC
-	-	TRBV7-9	TRBJ1-4	CASSLETGVEKLFF	TGTGCCAGCAGCTTAGAGACAGGTGTCGAAAAACTGTTTTTT
TRBD2	once	TRBV5-4	TRBJ2-1	CASSFPGTSSGNEQFF	TGTGCCAGCAGCTTTCCCGGGACTAGTAGCGGCAATGAGCAGTTCTTC
TRBD1	few	TRBV6-1	TRBJ1-1	CASSGGQGPSEAFF	TGTGCCAGCAGTGGAGGACAGGGGCCTAGTGAAGCTTTCTTT
-	-	TRBV6-6	TRBJ2-7	CASNLGDSTYEQYF	TGTGCCAGCAACCTGGGGGACTCCACCTACGAGCAGTACTTC
TRBD1	-	TRBV14	TRBJ2-1	CASSLDRGASYNEQFF	TGTGCCAGCAGCCTAGACAGGGGTGCATCCTACAATGAGCAGTTCTTC
-	once	TRBV7-2	TRBJ2-3	CASSLAMRSDTQYF	TGTGCCAGCAGCTTAGCAATGCGGTCAGATACGCAGTATTTT
-	once	TRBV6-1	TRBJ1-4	CASSGREGEKLFF	TGTGCCAGCAGCGGGAGGGAAGGAGAAAAACTGTTTTTT
-	few	TRBV15	TRBJ1-5	CATSRRQSGLGNQPQHF	TGTGCCACCAGCAGAAGACAGAGCGGGCTAGGCAATCAGCCCCAGCATTTT
-	-	TRBV6-6	TRBJ2-1	CASSYAGNYNEQFF	TGTGCCAGCAGTTACGCGGGGAACTACAATGAGCAGTTCTTC
TRBD1	-	TRBV30	TRBJ1-1	CASYGEGAPAFF	TGTGCCTCTTACGGGGAGGGGGCGCCAGCTTTCTTT
-	-	TRBV5-4	TRBJ2-7	CASSLAGVSYEQYF	TGTGCCAGCAGCTTGGCCGGGGTAAGCTACGAGCAGTACTTC
TRBD1	once	TRBV10-3	TRBJ1-3	CAITRTGAGNTIYF	TGTGCCATCACTCGGACAGGGGCGGGAAACACCATATATTTT
TRBD2	-	TRBV11-3	TRBJ2-1	CASSLDGRSGEQFF	TGTGCCAGCAGCTTAGACGGGAGGTCAGGTGAGCAGTTCTTC
-	-	TRBV11-2	TRBJ1-1	CASSLVSGGTEAFF	TGTGCCAGCAGCTTAGTCTCGGGGGGCACTGAAGCTTTCTTT
-	-	TRBV2	TRBJ2-7	CASRGGQSNYEQYF	TGTGCCAGCAGAGGCGGACAATCCAACTACGAGCAGTACTTC
TRBD1	-	TRBV5-1	TRBJ2-7	CASSGGQSYEQYF	TGCGCCAGCAGTGGGGGACAGTCCTACGAGCAGTACTTC
-	-	TRBV20-1	TRBJ2-5	CSASAGETQYF	TGCAGTGCTAGTGCGGGGGAGACCCAGTACTTC
-	-	TRBV2	TRBJ2-4	CASSESRARNIQYF	TGTGCCAGCAGTGAATCTAGGGCGCGGAACATTCAGTACTTC
TRBD1	-	TRBV30	TRBJ1-1	CAWSKTGMNTEAFF	TGTGCCTGGAGCAAGACAGGGATGAACACTGAAGCTTTCTTT
-	few	TRBV9	TRBJ1-5	CASSEGGPEGFQPQHF	TGTGCCAGCAGCGAGGGGGGCCCGGAAGGTTTTCAGCCCCAGCATTTT
-	-	TRBV29-1	TRBJ2-3	CSVEDGATQYF	TGCAGCGTTGAAGACGGGGCTACGCAGTATTTT
TRBD2	many	TRBV7-2	TRBJ2-3	CASSLALAGAGTDTQYF	TGTGCCAGCAGCTTAGCACTAGCGGGGGCCGGTACAGATACGCAGTATTTT
-	-	TRBV7-9	TRBJ2-3	CASPPEDTDTQYF	TGTGCCAGCCCACCGGAGGACACAGATACGCAGTATTTT
-	-	TRBV27	TRBJ2-7	CASSPTGSSYEQYF	TGTGCCAGCAGTCCTACGGGGAGCTCCTACGAGCAGTACTTC
TRBD1	-	TRBV19	TRBJ2-1	CASSLRQGIDNEQFF	TGTGCCAGTAGTCTCCGACAGGGGATAGATAATGAGCAGTTCTTC
-	-	TRBV27	TRBJ2-1	CASSWYNEQFF	TGTGCCAGCTCGTGGTACAATGAGCAGTTCTTC
-	-	TRBV28	TRBJ1-1	CASDLRGTEAFF	TGTGCCAGCGATTTGCGTGGGACTGAAGCTTTCTTT
-	-	TRBV5-6	TRBJ1-3	CDRGRRSDSGNTIYF	TGTGATAGGGGGAGGCGATCTGACTCTGGAAACACCATATATTTT
-	-	TRBV27	TRBJ1-2	CASSSRDGATGGYGYTF	TGTGCCAGCAGTAGCCGGGACGGCGCCACGGGGGGCTATGGCTACACCTTC
-	-	TRBV14	TRBJ1-5	CASSRSRGPQHF	TGTGCCAGCAGCCGGTCACGGGGGCCCCAGCATTTT